This T cell receptor beta chain was found in a study of cytomegalovirus exposure and HLA in healthy donors (dated by TCRdb to between 2016 and 2019). Notes on the research overall: According to an earlier analysis of several hundred of the donors, some 180 million T cells yielded 100 million or so unique TCR beta sequences and about 280 Gb of sequence data. A later analysis re-analyzed previously published TCR beta repertoires from 500 to 700 donors and added high-resolution HLA genotyping to study TCR occurrence patterns. Typing coverage varied by locus: roughly 629-630 donors for A, B, C, DRB1 and DQB1; roughly 520 for DQA1; about 570 for DPA1; around 490 for DPB1. The study aimed to test whether cataloging public T cell receptors could reveal signatures of past pathogen exposure. Across 398 genotyped donors of the cohort, an average of approximately 200,000 unique TCR beta nucleotide sequences per donor were sequenced, and around 20% of those sequences were non-productive. Donor age, sex, ethnicity and CMV serostatus were compiled alongside the repertoire data. In a later genetic analysis, genome-wide SNP genotypes for about 60% of the 666 donors were used, and that subset was treated as a discovery cohort. High-throughput TCR immunosequencing, statistical association of individual TCRs with disease status, and machine learning were combined to predict cytomegalovirus infection status. Among the 398 genotyped donors, approximately 76% belonged to the genetic ancestry cluster associated with self-reported Caucasian donors. Besides the first cohort of 666 subjects, a separate validation cohort made up of about 120 different subjects was used. Every repertoire in the discovery cohort had been generated on one and the same sequencing platform. An earlier analysis of about 620 of the donors applied high-throughput TCR beta sequencing to assess whether each TCR beta V gene segment acted as functional or pseudogenic. HLA typing covered class I and class II loci at four-digit resolution. The study used immunosequencing to profile the T cell repertoires of 670 or so subjects and linked those repertoires to cytomegalovirus serostatus. Rather than using new phenotypic data, the later analysis identified candidate immune exposures from TCR beta sequences and from how often those sequences occurred across donors. Because of strong linkage in the cohort, roughly five DR-DQ haplotypes were treated as single units for association and clustering. Approximately 310 gigabases of sequencing data and 70 million to 100 million unique TCR sequences were included in an early release covering about 600 HLA-typed donors.

The cohort consisted of 666 healthy bone marrow donors. All cohort members were sampled while nominally healthy, although unrecorded immune exposures were likely present. The donor was CMV seropositive and belonged to the group of 250 to 300 seropositive cohort members. A peripheral blood sample was collected from each donor, and TCR beta sequencing was performed on peripheral blood mononuclear cells. Genomic DNA extraction from the blood cell samples was performed with the Qiagen DNeasy Blood Extraction Kit. V and J are truncated by 1 base and 0 bases respectively, leaving an intervening sequence of 15 bases. Via the germline V gene, CDR1 is KGHSH and CDR2 LQKENI. Its CDR3 holds 17 amino acids, cysteine through phenylalanine. Only the CDR3 DNA stays, 51 bases, in frame from base 1. For this clone: Its antigen is unknown. No per-base quality is available; no much larger clone lies one base away.

Library preparation was by the immunoSEQ multiplex PCR assay. For the multiplex PCR, a mixture combining 60 forward primers for TCR Vbeta segments and 13 reverse primers for TCR Jbeta segments was used. A multiplex PCR assay on genomic DNA amplified the CDR3 region of rearranged TCR beta genes. The Illumina HiSeq System was used to sequence the amplified TCR beta libraries as 87-base-pair reads. From the authors' description of their analysis: A later analysis counted tens of millions of unique TCR beta chains across the 600 to 850 repertoires, and around 9.9 million of these chains were shared by at least two donors. A nearest-neighbor algorithm error-corrected the raw reads and collapsed the reads into unique sequences, merging closely related sequences to remove PCR and sequencing errors. Alignment of CDR3 sequences to IMGT reference sequences was used to assign V, D and J gene segments. For a sequence to be retained, a match of at least six nucleotides was required to both a V gene segment and a J gene segment. A rearrangement was called productive if the CDR3 had no stop codons and remained in frame with V and J, and every other rearrangement was called non-productive. CDR3 was defined according to IMGT convention as the region running from the second conserved V-encoded cysteine to the conserved J-encoded phenylalanine. The earlier analysis of 587 of the donors excluded sequences that lacked an unambiguous match to a single V gene segment. An earlier analysis of 587 of the donors classified V segments as functional when productive rearrangements were above 56.7% and as segregating when the standard deviation between donors was above 5%. A statistical classification framework was built for diagnosing cytomegalovirus status from the catalog of TCR beta chain sequences. A later analysis assigned V and J genes by comparing TCR nucleotide sequences with IMGT/GENE-DB human TR gene sequences. In a later analysis, CDR3 sequences and most-parsimonious VDJ recombination scenarios were assigned using the TCRdist pipeline. In a later analysis, every TCR beta chain was defined by the combination of its CDR3 amino acid sequence and its V-gene family, and reads without a unique V-gene family were dropped. As a way to deal with suspected cross-contamination and a sequencing artifact, a later analysis dropped approximately 590 nucleotide sequences that were highly shared and had low generation probability. In a later analysis, a clonal expansion index was calculated for each public chain from normalized within-repertoire ranks of inferred template counts. Generation probabilities in a later analysis came from a VDJ recombination model fitted to out-of-frame rearrangements, and those results were checked against IGoR. In a later analysis, TCR-TCR, TCR-HLA and TCR-CMV co-occurrence was scored with hypergeometric tests, and a repertoire-size bias correction was applied to TCR pairs. False discovery rates were estimated in a later analysis by permuting HLA or CMV assignments 20 times. A later analysis grouped co-occurring TCRs with DBSCAN, adding TCRdist sequence similarity when clustering within HLA-allele-positive subsets. Co-occurrence clustering excluded repertoires with fewer than 30,000 or more than 120,000 public chains, plus five with anomalous nucleotide sharing. TCRdb took over this immuneACCESS table, retaining in-frame rearrangements with V and J assigned. Such tables are incomplete; in checked studies, under half of the missing clones stem from an unresolved V gene, and the remainder is unexplained. Clone size and V and J calls were adopted from that table, with D and trimming inferred from the DNA. The sample yields more than 90,000 clones; around four fifths were counted once. Of the sample, 7% to 9% falls within the top ten clones.

The research as a whole found: A cluster of highly shared sequence variants was judged likely to be a technical artifact of the sequencing pipeline. When HLA alleles, especially DR and DQ, strongly co-occurred, attributing TCR associations to individual alleles was difficult. Compared with the roughly 700-donor mean, donors in an Asian-associated ancestry cluster had fewer N-insertions in productive TCRs, according to a later genetic analysis. In an earlier analysis of fewer than 700 of the donors, most TCR beta V segments appeared in productive rearrangements about 87% or about 30% of the time, broadly matching IMGT annotations. In a later analysis, TCR association rates were found to vary across HLA loci, with the most associated TCRs seen for DRB1 alleles and the fewest for HLA-C alleles. The earlier analysis of 587 of the donors excluded approximately 17 rarely observed V segments, including chromosome 9 orphons, because counts were too low. In a later analysis, HLA-associated TCR beta chains showed more clonal expansion and lower generation probabilities than non-associated chains that were equally common. Because HLA typing was unavailable for some donors at each locus, only the typed subset was used in association tests. A later analysis associated 15,000 to 20,000 TCR beta sequences with specific HLA alleles at a false discovery rate of 0.05. Most CMV-associated TCR beta chains appeared to be HLA-restricted in a later analysis, and the HLA associations seemed to be driven largely by CMV exposure. A later analysis reported that several top co-occurrence clusters appeared linked to parvovirus B19, influenza, CMV and Epstein-Barr virus. Correlated functional status among segregating V segments might reflect linkage disequilibrium, but an unknown experimental factor could not be ruled out. V-gene and J-gene trimming of TCR beta chains was associated with a missense DCLRE1C variant in a later genetic analysis, and the association was replicated in an independent cohort. In vitro tests confirmed that a few of the cytomegalovirus-associated TCR beta chains recognize cytomegalovirus antigens. The 87-base-pair reads could not distinguish some IMGT-functional V segments, including TRBV6-2 and TRBV6-3, so those segments were excluded. Presence/absence analyses assumed roughly uniform sequencing depth across donors, an assumption that may not hold. Across donors, most TCR sequences were observed very rarely, whereas some public TCRs were present in many individuals. Immune exposure information for the cohort was limited to CMV serostatus. The classifier was reported to diagnose cytomegalovirus status with high specificity and sensitivity in both the original cohort and the validation cohort. A further reported finding was that TCR beta sequences accurately predicted the HLA-A and HLA-B alleles for most subjects in the first cohort. In the study, around 160 TCR beta chains were listed as associated with cytomegalovirus. According to the authors, the approach could potentially be generalized to other disease states and immunological phenotypes. Only TCR beta chains were sequenced in this cohort, and the absence of alpha or paired-chain data limited detectable features.

This TCR was recovered from a man aged 35 to 55 in good health and CMV-seropositive. The sequenced material came from PBMCs. The sequence links TRBV18 to TRBJ1-2, and TRBD1 may be the D gene, going by 6 matching bases. The CDR3 region has the sequence CASSPRSLGQPNYGYTF. The DNA is TGTGCCAGCTCACCACGAAGCCTTGGACAGCCTAACTATGGCTACACCTTC.